This entry lists 21 T cell receptor beta chains sequenced from one sample in a study of post-analysis software for immune sequencing data. No antigen has been identified for these receptors. Study-level points and caveats: Roughly 5 TRBV segments were significantly more frequent in patients than in controls. TRBV5-6, TRBV5-1 and TRBV20-1 were among these segments.

Incorporated into the TCR beta cDNA libraries were unique molecular identifiers, which served to reduce PCR and sequencing biases. TCRdb processed the PCR reads anew with MiXCR; each CDR3 protein has one entry. The table lists about 210,000 distinct CDR3 sequences, approximately 30% of them singletons. Material for sequencing was blood. These receptors came from a girl under 18 with multiple sclerosis.

This clonotype was observed a few times. This clone may be a read error of a much larger clone one base away. J is TRBJ1-4 and V is TRBV29-1; no clear D. This CDR3 contains 14 residues. The germline V gene has CDR1 SQVTM and CDR2 ANQGSEA. The CDR3 spells CSVGAVGFSEKRFF. The CDR3 nucleotides are TGCAGCGTTGGGGCGGTAGGGTTCAGTGAAAAACGGTTTTTT.

At least ten counts were recorded for this clonotype. The chain couples TRBV3-1 to TRBJ2-7; D gene ambiguous. CDR1 and CDR2 (germline): LGHDT, YNNKEL (reference sequence). The CDR3 consists of 11 residues. Trimming left V 3 bases short and J 3 bases short, with 3 bases between. The CDR3 is CASSHGYEQYF. For the CDR3, the DNA is TGTGCCAGCAGCCACGGCTACGAGCAGTACTTC.

This clonotype was counted a few times. The chain uses TRBV11-2 and TRBJ2-7; D uncertain. V dropped 5 bases and J dropped 5 bases, with 7 bases sitting between them. The CDR3 has 11 amino acids. Per the germline V gene, CDR1 is SGHAT and CDR2 is FQNNGV. CDR3 in amino acids: CASSPRHEQYF. The CDR3 DNA is TGTGCCAGCAGCCCCAGGCACGAGCAGTACTTC. Filled out from reference TRBV11-2 and TRBJ2-7, the complete variable domain reads EAGVAQSPRYKIIEKRQSVAFWCNPISGHATLYWYQQILGQGPKLLIQFQNNGVVDDSQLPKDRFSAERLKGVDSTLKIQPAKLEDSAVYLCASSPRHEQYFGPGTRLTVT.

Written as DNA, the CDR3 is TGTGCCAGCAGTGTGGCAGAGGGACTAGCGAAGGATGAGCAGTTCTTC. Its translation: CASSVAEGLAKDEQFF. The rearrangement joins TRBV2 to TRBJ2-1; 10 bases are shared with TRBD2. CDR1 is SNHLY, CDR2 FYNNEI, per germline. Trimming cost V 4 bases and J 8 bases; bases outside gene matches: 11. This CDR3 has 16 residues.

This chain links TRBV12-3 or TRBV12-4 with TRBJ1-1; 7 nucleotides agree with TRBD1. V dropped 5 bases and J dropped 4; count of bases not matched to a gene: 4. CDR3 size: 13 residues. The CDR3 nucleotides read TGTGCCAGCAGTGCAAACAGGGGCACTGAAGCTTTCTTT. Amino acid sequence: CASSANRGTEAFF.

The rearrangement uses TRBV5-1 and TRBJ1-2; 9 bases line up with TRBD1. CDR1 and CDR2 (germline): SGHRS, YFSETQ. Trimming cost V 3 bases and J 8 bases; bases outside gene matches: 11. This CDR3 comprises 15 residues. For the CDR3, the DNA is TGCGCCAGCAGCTCAGGACAGGGGCCAATGCTAGGCTACACCTTC. This translates into CASSSGQGPMLGYTF.

The table lists this clonotype with many counts. The chain combines TRBV20-1 with TRBJ2-7, with 7 bases fitting TRBD2. V gave up 2 bases and J gave up 2 bases; unmatched junction bases: 15. CDR1 DFQATT and CDR2 SNEGSKA come from the germline V gene (reference sequence). The CDR3 contains 17 residues. The CDR3 region is CSARKGTRTRPTYEQYF. The CDR3 DNA reads TGCAGTGCTAGAAAGGGTACTAGGACTAGGCCTACCTACGAGCAGTACTTC.

In this sample, this clonotype turned up many times. This chain links TRBV20-1 with TRBJ2-1; maybe TRBD2 (6 bases). V lost 6 bases to trimming and J lost 2 bases, with 14 bases between them. The CDR3 has 14 residues. Germline values: CDR1 DFQATT, CDR2 SNEGSKA (reference sequence). CDR3 bases: TGCAGTGCCCGCAGCGGGCCTACCTACAATGAGCAGTTCTTC. Its translation is CSARSGPTYNEQFF.

This clonotype was counted between two and nine times. The gene calls are TRBV7-3 and TRBJ2-7, with TRBD1 matching 7 bases. Germline V gives CDR1 SGHTA, CDR2 FQGTGA. CDR3 length equals 15 residues. Germline trimming cut 4 bases from V and 7 bases from J; bases unmatched to any gene: 13. Here the CDR3 reads CASSSGQPSYNEQYF. The CDR3 region has the DNA TGTGCCAGCAGCTCGGGACAGCCCTCTTACAATGAGCAGTACTTC.

This clonotype was found a few times. The genes are TRBV24-1 and TRBJ1-1; D unclear. Germline-derived CDR1 and CDR2 are KGHDR and SFDVKD. The CDR3 runs to 18 residues. V was shortened by 4 bases and J by 0 bases, with 20 bases between the two germline ends. The CDR3 here is CATSDGKSVGNLNTEAFF. Written as DNA, the CDR3 is TGTGCCACCAGTGACGGCAAGTCTGTGGGTAACCTGAACACTGAAGCTTTCTTT.

This clonotype was seen repeatedly, ten times or more. The chain uses TRBV12-3 or TRBV12-4 and TRBJ1-2; no firm D call. This CDR3 region has 12 residues. V lost 7 bases and J 7 bases, leaving 13 bases between the germline ends. The CDR3 coding sequence is TGTGCCAGCACCTTCACCGGTAGTGGCTACACCTTC. This sequence encodes CASTFTGSGYTF.

The chain is built from TRBV5-1 and TRBJ2-2; either TRBD1 or TRBD2 may supply D (5 bases each). The CDR3 covers 15 residues. Germline-derived CDR1 and CDR2 are SGHRS and YFSETQ. V was pared by 1 base and J by 0 bases, with 7 bases between. The CDR3 coding sequence is TGCGCCAGCAGCTTGTTGGGGGCGAACACCGGGGAGCTGTTTTTT. This translates into CASSLLGANTGELFF.

The chain joins TRBV30 to TRBJ2-7; TRBD1 might be the D (6 bases). Per germline, CDR1 GTSNPN and CDR2 SVGIG (reference sequence). The CDR3 consists of 13 residues. With 5 bases removed from V and 1 base from J, the gap between germline ends came to 12 bases. For the CDR3, the DNA is TGTGCCTGGCGCACCGGGACATCCTACGAGCAGTACTTC. It encodes CAWRTGTSYEQYF.

This clonotype was detected many times. A junction end diverges from the germline sequence, so it may reflect a read error. This chain connects TRBV5-1 to TRBJ2-3, with D perhaps matching TRBD2 (5 bases). CDR3 length: 14 residues. CDR1 SGHRS and CDR2 YFSETQ come from the germline V gene. Here the CDR3 DNA reads TGTGCCAGCAGCTTACTAGGAAGCACAGATACGCAGTATTTT. Amino acid sequence: CASSLLGSTDTQYF.

This chain joins TRBV30 and TRBJ1-1; D ambiguous. The CDR3 loop spans 13 amino acids. In germline, CDR1 is GTSNPN, CDR2 SVGIG (reference sequence). Trimming removed 2 bases at V and 1 base at J, with 8 bases between. The CDR3 sequence is CAWSFRKNTEAFF. CDR3 nucleotide sequence: TGTGCCTGGAGTTTCCGGAAGAACACTGAAGCTTTCTTT.

This clonotype was counted between two and nine times. The chain is built from TRBV7-2 and TRBJ1-2; D not resolved. From germline, CDR1 is SGHTA and CDR2 FQGNSA. Trimming took 3 bases from V and 7 from J, leaving 12 bases between them. This CDR3 comprises 13 residues. The CDR3: CASSFDSFAGYTF. The CDR3 bases are TGTGCCAGCAGCTTCGACTCTTTCGCTGGCTACACCTTC.

Of note for this clonotype: At one of its ends the junction is not consistent with the germline gene, which may arise from a read error. The chain recombines TRBV20-1 with TRBJ2-1; 7 positions agree with TRBD1. The CDR3 is 15 amino acids. Germline CDR1 reads DFQATT; CDR2 reads SNEGSKA (reference sequence). CDR3 sequence reads: CSTRLRGSWVNEQFF. CDR3 DNA: TGCAGTACTAGGCTCAGGGGGTCTTGGGTCAATGAGCAGTTCTTC.

V and J are TRBV12-3 or TRBV12-4 and TRBJ1-1; D is perhaps TRBD1 (6 bases). This CDR3 is built from 15 residues. Trimming shortened V by 3 bases and J by 1 base, and 12 bases separated the two germline ends. The CDR3 reads CASSFGGARNTEAFF. CDR3 sequence (DNA): TGTGCCAGCAGTTTCGGGGGGGCAAGGAACACTGAAGCTTTCTTT.

The V and J genes are TRBV5-6 and TRBJ1-6; no clear D gene. The germline V gene has CDR1 SGHDT and CDR2 YYEEEE. Trimming cost V 4 bases and J 7 bases, with 12 bases left between them. This CDR3 has 14 amino acids. Written as DNA, the CDR3 is TGTGCCAGCAGCATTGTTGGGCGGAATTCACCCCTCCACTTT. Its translation: CASSIVGRNSPLHF.

The table lists this clonotype with many counts. This rearrangement joins TRBV29-1 to TRBJ2-7; 11 bases map to TRBD2. CDR3 size: 13 residues. Germline CDR1 reads SQVTM; CDR2 reads ANQGSEA. J gave up 2 bases and V 7 bases, and 4 bases lay outside the gene matches. This CDR3 reads CSARLAGTYEQYF. As DNA, the CDR3 is TGCAGCGCAAGACTAGCGGGGACCTACGAGCAGTACTTC.

Many counts were recorded for this clonotype. The chain is built from TRBV29-1 and TRBJ2-1, with 13 nucleotides matching TRBD2. Per germline, CDR1 SQVTM and CDR2 ANQGSEA. The CDR3 extends over 15 amino acids. The J segment lost 7 bases and the V segment lost 5 bases, leaving 8 bases of the junction unmatched. The DNA of the CDR3 is TGCAGCGTTCGTCCCGGGACTAGCGGGGTTAATGAGCAGTTCTTC. It is translated as CSVRPGTSGVNEQFF.